This record covers a single T cell receptor beta chain. This sample was included in a study of T cells in Graves' hyperthyroidism and ophthalmopathy. CDR3 length equals 14 residues. Trimming removed 4 bases from V and 1 base from J, with 11 bases in between. CDR1 is SGDLS, CDR2 YYNGEE, per germline. Subjects aged 18 to 65 presented with newly diagnosed hyperthyroidism of less than 2 months' duration. Amplification of TCR beta CDR3 regions was performed using RNA transcripts as template. A first-round RT-PCR of the TCR CDR3 used the HTBI primer set. Each CDR3 protein gets one entry after TCRdb re-called the multiplex PCR reads with MiXCR. The sample has some 500,000 distinct CDR3 sequences; around 15% are singletons.

The chain couples TRBV9 to TRBJ1-1, with D possibly matching TRBD1 (5 bases). The specimen sequenced was blood. This TCR was recovered from a woman aged 18-35 years with Graves' hyperthyroidism. For the CDR3, the DNA is TGTGCCAGCAGCTCAGGGTCGGGGAACACTGAAGCTTTCTTT. Amino acids: CASSSGSGNTEAFF. Full variable domain (rest looked up from reference TRBV9 and TRBJ1-1): DSGVTQTPKHLITATGQRVTLRCSPRSGDLSVYWYQQSLDQGLQFLIQYYNGEERAKGNILERFSAQQFPDLHSELNLSSLELGDSALYFCASSSGSGNTEAFFGQGTRLTVV.